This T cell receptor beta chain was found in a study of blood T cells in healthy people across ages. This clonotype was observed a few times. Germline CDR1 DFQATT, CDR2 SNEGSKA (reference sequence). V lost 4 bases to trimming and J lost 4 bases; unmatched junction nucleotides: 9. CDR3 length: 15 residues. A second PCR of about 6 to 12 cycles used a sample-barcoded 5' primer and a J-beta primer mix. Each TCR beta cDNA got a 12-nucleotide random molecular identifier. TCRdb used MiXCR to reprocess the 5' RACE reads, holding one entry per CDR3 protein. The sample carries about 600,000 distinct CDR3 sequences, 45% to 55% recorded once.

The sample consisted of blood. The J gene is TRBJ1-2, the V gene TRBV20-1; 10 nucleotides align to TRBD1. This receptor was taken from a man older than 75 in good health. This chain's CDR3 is CSATDPGQGTYGYTF. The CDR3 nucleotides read TGCAGTGCTACAGATCCGGGACAGGGGACCTATGGCTACACCTTC.